The 20 T cell receptor beta chains reported below all come from one sample, sequenced in a study of T cells in Graves' hyperthyroidism and ophthalmopathy. RNA transcripts served as the template for amplifying TCR beta CDR3 regions. HTBI primers were employed in a first-round RT-PCR of the TCR CDR3. MiXCR, run by TCRdb on the multiplex PCR reads, gives a single entry per CDR3 protein. This sample has around 350,000 distinct CDR3 sequences, with approximately 14% found just once. Sequenced material: blood. The receptors were gathered from a woman aged 25 to 39 with Graves' ophthalmopathy.

This clonotype was counted between two and nine times. The chain couples TRBV9 to TRBJ2-4; 8 bases are a match to TRBD1. CDR1 and CDR2 (germline): SGDLS, YYNGEE. The CDR3 covers 15 residues. Unmatched junction bases numbered 3, after V lost 3 bases and J lost 1 base. CDR3 sequence reads: CASSAQGAAKNIQYF. The CDR3 DNA reads as TGTGCCAGCAGCGCCCAGGGGGCCGCCAAAAACATTCAGTACTTC.

This chain uses TRBV7-9 with TRBJ2-1, with TRBD2 identical over 7 bases. V lost 6 bases, J lost 3 bases, and 11 bases stayed unmatched. CDR3 size: 16 residues. Germline V gene data show CDR1 as SEHNR and CDR2 as FQNEAQ (reference sequence). CDR3 loop: CASRDLAGDYYNEQFF. DNA for the CDR3: TGTGCCAGCAGGGACTTAGCGGGCGATTACTACAATGAGCAGTTCTTC.

This clonotype was recorded at least ten times. The rearrangement joins TRBV7-8 to TRBJ1-1; the D is unclear. CDR1 and CDR2 from the germline V gene are SGHVS and FQNEAQ. This CDR3 spans 13 amino acids. The ends were cut back, 1 base at V and 7 bases at J, with 10 bases in the middle. CDR3 in amino acids: CASSLEAQLEAFF. The CDR3 bases are TGTGCCAGCAGCTTAGAGGCACAGCTTGAAGCTTTCTTT.

The CDR3 is CASSLFLWGSNYGYTF. The CDR3 bases are TGTGCCAGCAGCTTGTTCCTTTGGGGCTCTAACTATGGCTACACCTTC. The chain combines TRBV5-8 with TRBJ1-2, with D tentatively TRBD1 (5 bases). V was clipped by 1 base and J by 0 bases, with 13 bases between them. This CDR3 is built from 16 residues. Germline V CDR1 and CDR2: SGHTS, YDEGEE. The entire variable domain, with the rest obtained from reference TRBV5-8 and TRBJ1-2, is as follows: EAGVTQSPTHLIKTRGQQATLRCSPISGHTSVYWYQQALGLGLQFLLWYDEGEERNRGNFPPRFSGRQFPNYSSELNVNALELEDSALYLCASSLFLWGSNYGYTFGSGTRLTVV.

This clonotype occurred many times. V and J are TRBV7-9 and TRBJ2-7; 8 bases align to TRBD1. CDR3 length: 13 residues. Germline V lookup: CDR1 SEHNR, CDR2 FQNEAQ (reference sequence). J was trimmed by 6 bases and V by 3 bases; bases with no gene match: 4. As DNA, the CDR3 is TGTGCCAGCAGCTTCAGTACAGGGGGCGAGCAGTACTTC. The encoded protein is CASSFSTGGEQYF.

Many counts were recorded for this clonotype. The chain uses TRBV7-6 and TRBJ1-4; 7 bases map to TRBD1. The CDR3 runs to 15 residues. Germline CDR1 reads SGHVS; CDR2 reads FNYEAQ. J lost 7 bases, V lost 3 bases, and 8 bases had no gene match. The DNA of the CDR3 is TGTGCCAGCAGCTTTCTTGAGGGGGCTTCTGAAAAACTGTTTTTT. Its protein product is CASSFLEGASEKLFF.

A single count supports this clonotype. The J gene is TRBJ2-3, the V gene TRBV29-1, with D unclear. Trimming left V 2 bases short and J 7 bases short, with 16 bases between. CDR3 length: 14 amino acids. Per the germline V gene, CDR1 is SQVTM and CDR2 is ANQGSEA. The CDR3 DNA sequence: TGCAGCGTTGAAAGGCGTGGGGAAGCCTATACGCAGTATTTT. This encodes CSVERRGEAYTQYF.

Many counts were recorded for this clonotype. This chain links TRBV2 with TRBJ1-1; unclear D gene. The V and J ends lost 3 bases and 11 bases respectively, with 7 bases between them. The CDR3 runs to 10 residues. Per the germline V gene, CDR1 is SNHLY and CDR2 is FYNNEI. CDR3 sequence reads: CASSESRAFF. The CDR3 nucleotides are TGTGCCAGCAGTGAGAGCAGGGCTTTCTTT. Drawing the rest from reference TRBV2 and TRBJ1-1, the complete variable domain is EPEVTQTPSHQVTQMGQEVILRCVPISNHLYFYWYRQILGQKVEFLVSFYNNEISEKSEIFDDQFSVERPDGSNFTLKIRSTKLEDSAMYFCASSESRAFFGQGTRLTVV.

For this clonotype: This may come from a read error, since a much larger clone is one base off. This chain uses TRBV29-1 with TRBJ2-2; TRBD1 agrees at 8 bases. Germline V gives CDR1 SQVTM, CDR2 ANQGSEA. Trimming took 7 bases from V and 5 from J; bases not matched to a gene: 6. The CDR3 runs to 13 residues. In DNA form, the CDR3 reads TGCAGCGGCAGGACAGGGATGACCGGGGAGCTGTTTTTT. Its protein is CSGRTGMTGELFF.

This sequence joins TRBV4-1 and TRBJ2-1; 8 nucleotides agree with TRBD1. J gave up 4 bases and V 0 bases, and 5 bases lay outside the gene matches. The CDR3 covers 16 residues. Germline CDR1 is MGHRA and CDR2 is YSYEKL. Here the CDR3 reads CASSQDRGTGYNEQFF. CDR3 in DNA: TGCGCCAGCAGCCAAGATAGGGGGACAGGTTACAATGAGCAGTTCTTC.

At least ten counts were recorded for this clonotype. V gene TRBV5-6 combines with J gene TRBJ2-3; 9 positions match TRBD2. The V segment lost 7 bases and the J segment 3 bases; nucleotides outside the gene matches: 3. Germline V gene sequence: CDR1 SGHDT, CDR2 YYEEEE. This CDR3 region has 13 residues. The CDR3, as DNA: TGTGCCAGCGGGCTAGCGGGAACAGATACGCAGTATTTT. It translates to CASGLAGTDTQYF.

This clonotype was recorded many times. The rearrangement joins TRBV7-2 to TRBJ2-5; no reliable D call. Germline CDR1 SGHTA, CDR2 FQGNSA. The CDR3 has 13 residues. V lost 2 bases and J 8 bases, leaving 12 bases between the germline ends. In DNA, the CDR3 is TGTGCCAGCAGCTTAAACTCCGGCGGAACCCAGTACTTC. It codes for CASSLNSGGTQYF. Full variable domain (rest looked up from reference TRBV7-2 and TRBJ2-5): GAGVSQSPSNKVTEKGKDVELRCDPISGHTALYWYRQSLGQGLEFLIYFQGNSAPDKSGLPSDRFSAERTGGSVSTLTIQRTQQEDSAVYLCASSLNSGGTQYFGPGTRLLVL.

Many counts were recorded for this clonotype. This chain links TRBV12-3 or TRBV12-4 with TRBJ2-7; D call uncertain. The V gene lost 3 bases and the J gene lost 1 base, with 4 bases spanning the gap. The CDR3 length is 12 residues. The CDR3 spells CASSFRSYEQYF. DNA for the CDR3: TGTGCCAGCAGTTTTAGGTCCTACGAGCAGTACTTC.

This clonotype was found a few times. This rearrangement joins TRBV19 to TRBJ2-7; no firm D call. V was trimmed by 3 bases and J by 3 bases, leaving 9 bases between them. Germline V gene sequence: CDR1 LNHDA, CDR2 SQIVND (reference sequence). This CDR3 region has 13 residues. CDR3 DNA sequence: TGTGCCAGTAGTATCGGAAAAAGCTACGAGCAGTACTTC. As protein: CASSIGKSYEQYF.

The table lists this clonotype with many counts. The chain recombines TRBV12-3 or TRBV12-4 with TRBJ1-2; 7 bases agree with TRBD1. The CDR3 is 15 amino acids. After removal of 5 bases from V and 5 bases from J, the junction contained 11 bases not matched to a gene. CDR3 sequence (DNA): TGTGCCAGCAGTCCATCACAGGGGTATTGGTATGGCTACACCTTC. It encodes CASSPSQGYWYGYTF.

This clonotype was picked up many times. The CDR3: CASSLAQNYGYTF. The CDR3 coding sequence is TGCGCCAGCAGCTTGGCGCAGAACTATGGCTACACCTTC. This chain links TRBV5-1 with TRBJ1-2; D uncertain. The germline gives CDR1 SGHRS, CDR2 YFSETQ. The CDR3 covers 13 residues. Between the trimmed V and J ends, which lost 0 bases and 2 bases, there was a span of 5 bases.

At least ten counts were recorded for this clonotype. The J gene is TRBJ2-1, the V gene TRBV27; no definite D call. Germline V gene lookup returns CDR1 MNHEY and CDR2 SMNVEV (reference sequence). The CDR3 sequence is 15 residues long. The V end lost 2 bases, the J end lost 0 bases, and 8 bases lay between the germline ends. The CDR3 DNA is TGTGCCAGCAGTTTAAGGTCCAGCTCCTACAATGAGCAGTTCTTC. It is translated as CASSLRSSSYNEQFF.

In this sample, this clonotype turned up a few times. This chain uses TRBV4-1 with TRBJ1-5, with a possible D match to TRBD1 (5 bases). The CDR3 length is 13 residues. Deletions cut 4 bases from V and 5 bases from J, with 9 bases between. CDR1 is MGHRA and CDR2 is YSYEKL in the germline V gene. CDR3 nucleotide sequence: TGCGCCAGCAGCCCTCGCAGGGATCAGCCCCAGCATTTT. It encodes CASSPRRDQPQHF.

At least ten counts were recorded for this clonotype. This chain joins TRBV30 and TRBJ1-2, with a tentative D call TRBD1 (5 bases). The V and J ends lost 5 bases and 2 bases respectively, with 15 bases between them. Per germline, CDR1 GTSNPN and CDR2 SVGIG (reference sequence). This CDR3 has 14 residues. CDR3 DNA: TGTGCCTGGGGGAAGAGGGGCCCGAACTATGGCTACACCTTC. Encoded protein: CAWGKRGPNYGYTF. The whole variable domain, filled in from reference TRBV30 and TRBJ1-2, reads SQTIHQWPATLVQPVGSPLSLECTVEGTSNPNLYWYRQAAGRGLQLLFYSVGIGQISSEVPQNLSASRPQDRQFILSSKKLLLSDSGFYLCAWGKRGPNYGYTFGSGTRLTVV.

This clonotype was observed a handful of times. This clone may be a read error of a much larger clone one base away. The V and J genes are TRBV19 and TRBJ1-1, with D perhaps TRBD1 (5 bases). Trimming left V 5 bases short and J 1 base short, with 17 bases between. CDR3 length equals 16 residues. Germline lookup yields CDR1 LNHDA and CDR2 SQIVND (reference sequence). This chain's CDR3 is CASSPPGSTENTEAFF. CDR3 nucleotide sequence: TGTGCCAGTAGTCCCCCCGGTTCGACAGAGAACACTGAAGCTTTCTTT.